What follows are 9 T cell receptor beta chains derived from one specimen sequenced in a study of OX40 agonist ivuxolimab in advanced cancers. Profiled with immunoSEQ multiplex PCR; TCRdb holds only in-frame clones, not every one. The table shows over 50,000 clones, with 82% occurring only once. The material sequenced was CD4+ or CD8+ T cells sorted from blood, taken in a trial of the OX40 agonist ivuxolimab. Receptor source: an adult with an advanced solid tumor such as melanoma, head and neck, liver or kidney cancer.

About this clone: Germline is not matched at one junction end, which may reflect a read error. The chain employs TRBV7-7 and TRBJ2-2; D ambiguous. Germline CDR1 reads SSHAT; CDR2 reads FNYEAQ (reference sequence). CDR3 length: 14 residues. The CDR3 spells CASSLASNTGELFF. CDR3 coding DNA: TGTGCTAGCAGCTTAGCCTCGAACACCGGGGAGCTGTTTTTT.

This clone was picked up one time. V and J are TRBV11-1 and TRBJ2-7; the match to TRBD2 covers 13 bases. Germline-derived CDR1 and CDR2 are SGHAT and FQDESV (reference sequence). The CDR3 covers 14 residues. V trimming: 4 bases; J trimming: 3 bases; junction bases outside the gene matches: 0. Here the CDR3 reads CASSWTSGSYEQYF. CDR3 nucleotide sequence: TGTGCCAGCAGCTGGACTAGCGGGAGCTACGAGCAGTACTTC. The full variable domain, its missing parts supplied by reference TRBV11-1 and TRBJ2-7, is EAEVAQSPRYKITEKSQAVAFWCDPISGHATLYWYRQILGQGPELLVQFQDESVVDDSQLPKDRFSAERLKGVDSTLKIQPAELGDSAMYLCASSWTSGSYEQYFGPGTRLTVT.

The chain links TRBV7-9 to TRBJ1-1, with a weak D call TRBD1 (6 bases). The CDR3 has 12 residues. The V gene's germline CDR1 is SEHNR and CDR2 FQNEAQ (reference sequence). V lost 5 bases and J lost 8, with 12 bases in between. Here the CDR3 reads CASSRDIGEAFF. CDR3 bases: TGTGCCAGCAGCCGGGACATCGGGGAAGCTTTCTTT.

This chain uses TRBV30 with TRBJ1-6; perhaps TRBD1 as D (5 bases). Looked up from germline, CDR1 is GTSNPN and CDR2 is SVGIG (reference sequence). CDR3 size: 14 residues. The ends were cut back, 3 bases at V and 7 bases at J, with 13 bases in the middle. CDR3 nucleotide sequence: TGTGCCTGGAGCGGCGACCGGGGGAATTCACCCCTCCACTTT. Protein: CAWSGDRGNSPLHF. Full variable domain (missing parts from reference TRBV30 and TRBJ1-6): SQTIHQWPATLVQPVGSPLSLECTVEGTSNPNLYWYRQAAGRGLQLLFYSVGIGQISSEVPQNLSASRPQDRQFILSSKKLLLSDSGFYLCAWSGDRGNSPLHFGNGTRLTVT.

The V and J genes are TRBV29-1 and TRBJ1-5; tentatively, D is TRBD1 (6 bases). The CDR3 extends over 14 amino acids. V was cut by 4 bases and J by 2 bases, with 12 bases left in between. Germline-derived CDR1 and CDR2 are SQVTM and ANQGSEA. The CDR3: CSVVIGGGNQPQHF. Here the CDR3 DNA reads TGCAGCGTTGTCATAGGGGGTGGCAATCAGCCCCAGCATTTT.

The chain combines TRBV29-1 with TRBJ2-5; perhaps TRBD1 as D (6 bases). Germline V lookup: CDR1 SQVTM, CDR2 ANQGSEA. The CDR3 loop spans 13 amino acids. Trimming took 6 bases from V and 0 from J, leaving 11 bases between them. The CDR3 region is CSVTDSNQETQYF. CDR3 coding DNA: TGCAGCGTCACGGACAGCAACCAAGAGACCCAGTACTTC.

The genes are TRBV7-8 and TRBJ2-7; perhaps D is TRBD1 or TRBD2 (5 bases each). This CDR3 has 15 residues. The ends were cut back, 2 bases at V and 0 bases at J, with 11 bases in the middle. Germline V gene sequence: CDR1 SGHVS, CDR2 FQNEAQ. CDR3 in amino acids: CASSLTGRFSYEQYF. The CDR3 bases are TGTGCCAGCAGCTTAACGGGGCGTTTCTCCTACGAGCAGTACTTC.

The gene calls are TRBV14 and TRBJ2-7, with TRBD2 identical over 12 bases. Germline V gene sequence: CDR1 SGHDN, CDR2 FVKESK. This CDR3 is 15 amino acids long. V dropped 5 bases and J dropped 6; count of bases not matched to a gene: 8. In DNA form, the CDR3 reads TGTGCCAGCAGCAGAGGACTAGCGGGAATAGCCGAGCAGTACTTC. Its translation is CASSRGLAGIAEQYF.

V is TRBV13 and J is TRBJ1-2; D remains unclear. Germline V lookup: CDR1 PRHDT, CDR2 FYEKMQ (reference sequence). With 2 bases removed from V and 5 bases from J, the gap between germline ends came to 21 bases. The length of the CDR3 is 17 residues. For the CDR3, the DNA is TGTGCCAGCAGCTTAAGGGCTGGACCGGTAGGAGGTTATGGCTACACCTTC. The encoded protein is CASSLRAGPVGGYGYTF.